The next 2 T cell receptor beta chains were all read from a single sample in a study of human T cells and chemical hapten exposure. Time point: pre-sensitization, week 0. Noted treatment: therapeutic diphenylcyclopropenone sensitization with weekly scalp DPC. TCRdb ran MiXCR on the RACE reads and lists one entry per CDR3 protein. The data hold about 64,000 distinct CDR3 sequences, with about 11% observed a single time. The sample consisted of whole blood, taken in connection with sensitization to the hapten diphenylcyclopropenone (DPC). The receptor set was obtained from a woman aged 40 to 50 with alopecia areata. Some clones in this sample may be carry-over from other donors' samples.

In its sample, this clonotype was seen a few times. In DNA, the CDR3 is TGCGCCAGCAGCCAAAGTTCTACGGGCACAGATACGCAGTATTTT. Translated, it gives CASSQSSTGTDTQYF. V and J are TRBV4-3 and TRBJ2-3; D gene ambiguous. Trimming cost V 2 bases and J 1 base, with 10 bases left between them. The CDR3 runs 15 residues. CDR1 LGHNA and CDR2 YSLEER come from the germline V gene.

In this sample, this clonotype turned up a few times. The CDR3 reads CAFSGRGAPNEQFF. The CDR3 nucleotides read TGTGCCTTCTCTGGGAGGGGGGCACCCAATGAGCAGTTCTTC. The chain links TRBV30 to TRBJ2-1; the D gene is possibly TRBD2 (7 bases). Germline CDR1 GTSNPN, CDR2 SVGIG (reference sequence). This CDR3 contains 14 residues. V gave up 7 bases and J gave up 6 bases, with 19 bases separating them.